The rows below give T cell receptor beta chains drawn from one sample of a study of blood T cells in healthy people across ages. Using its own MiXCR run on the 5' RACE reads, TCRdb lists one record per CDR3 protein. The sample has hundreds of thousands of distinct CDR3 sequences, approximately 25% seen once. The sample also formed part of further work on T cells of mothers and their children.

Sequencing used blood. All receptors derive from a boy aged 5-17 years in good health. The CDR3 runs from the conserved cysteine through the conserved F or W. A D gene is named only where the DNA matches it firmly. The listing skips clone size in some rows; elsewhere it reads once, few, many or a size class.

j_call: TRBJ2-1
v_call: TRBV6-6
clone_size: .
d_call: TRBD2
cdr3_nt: TGTGCCAGCAGTTACTACCCCCCGGGACTAGCGGGATACAATGAGCAGTTCTTC
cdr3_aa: CASSYYPPGLAGYNEQFF

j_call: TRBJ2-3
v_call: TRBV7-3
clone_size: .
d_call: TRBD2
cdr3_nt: TGTGCCAGCAGTCAAAGACCGGGAACTAGCGGGAGTCAAAGGGTACCCACAGATACGCAGTATTTT
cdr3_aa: CASSQRPGTSGSQRVPTDTQYF

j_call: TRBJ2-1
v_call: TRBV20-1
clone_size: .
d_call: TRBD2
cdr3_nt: TGCAGTGCTAGGGGCCGGGAGGGATACAATGAGCAGTTCTTC
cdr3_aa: CSARGREGYNEQFF

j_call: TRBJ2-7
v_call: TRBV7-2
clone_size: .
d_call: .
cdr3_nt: TGTGCCAGCACCGCACTTGCGAGCTCCTACGAGCAGTACTTC
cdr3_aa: CASTALASSYEQYF

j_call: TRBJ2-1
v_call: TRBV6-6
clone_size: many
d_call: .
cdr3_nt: TGTGCCAGCAGTTTCAAGAATGAGCAGTTCTTC
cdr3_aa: CASSFKNEQFF

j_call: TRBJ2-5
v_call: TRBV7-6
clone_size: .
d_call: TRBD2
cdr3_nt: TGTGCCAGCAGCCCAAAAACGTCCCTAGCGGTTCAACAAGAGACCCAGTACTTC
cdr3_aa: CASSPKTSLAVQQETQYF

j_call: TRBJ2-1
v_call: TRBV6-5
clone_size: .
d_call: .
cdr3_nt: TGTGCCAGCAGTTACAGTCCCCGAGGCAATGAGCAGTTCTTC
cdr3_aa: CASSYSPRGNEQFF

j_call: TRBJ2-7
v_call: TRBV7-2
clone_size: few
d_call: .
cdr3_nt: TGTGCCAGCAGCTTAAGGTATCCCTACGAGCAGTACTTC
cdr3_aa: CASSLRYPYEQYF

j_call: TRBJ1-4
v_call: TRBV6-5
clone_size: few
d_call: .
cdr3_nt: TGTGCCAGCAGTTACCCACCCAACGGTGTCGGCGGGGCCTCTAATGAAAAACTGTTTTTT
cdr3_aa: CASSYPPNGVGGASNEKLFF

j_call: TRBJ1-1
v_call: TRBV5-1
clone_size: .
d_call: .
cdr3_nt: TGCGCCAGCAGCTGGACGACAGCCGAGGGTGAAGCTTTCTTT
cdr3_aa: CASSWTTAEGEAFF

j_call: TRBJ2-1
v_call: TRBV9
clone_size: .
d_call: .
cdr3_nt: TGTGCCAGCAGCCTCCCCTTAATCAATGAGCAGTTCTTC
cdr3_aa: CASSLPLINEQFF

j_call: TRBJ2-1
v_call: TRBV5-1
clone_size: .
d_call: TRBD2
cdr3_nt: TGCGCCAGCAGCATAGGACTAGCGGGTACCAATGAGCAGTTCTTC
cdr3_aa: CASSIGLAGTNEQFF

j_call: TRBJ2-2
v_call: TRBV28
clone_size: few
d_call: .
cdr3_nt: TGTGCCAGCAGAAATTCTGGTGATTTCGGGGAGCTGTTTTTT
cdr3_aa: CASRNSGDFGELFF

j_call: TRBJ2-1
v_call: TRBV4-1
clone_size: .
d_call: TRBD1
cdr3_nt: TGCGCCAGCAGGGACCCGGGACAGGGGATAGGTGAGCAGTTCTTC
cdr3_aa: CASRDPGQGIGEQFF

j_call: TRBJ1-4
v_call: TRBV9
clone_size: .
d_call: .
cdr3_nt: TGTGCCAGCAGCGCTTATGACAGGAGTGAAAAACTGTTTTTT
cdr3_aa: CASSAYDRSEKLFF

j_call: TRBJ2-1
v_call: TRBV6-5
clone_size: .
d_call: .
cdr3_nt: TGTGCCAGCAGTTACTCGACAGCGGACAATGAGCAGTTCTTC
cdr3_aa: CASSYSTADNEQFF

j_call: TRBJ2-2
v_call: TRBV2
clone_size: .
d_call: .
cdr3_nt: TGTGCCAGCAGTGGGATAATGTGGGAGCTGTTTTTT
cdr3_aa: CASSGIMWELFF

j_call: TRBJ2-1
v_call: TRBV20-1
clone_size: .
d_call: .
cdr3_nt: TGCAGTGCTTCCAATTCGTTACCCTCCTACAATGAGCAGTTCTTC
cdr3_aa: CSASNSLPSYNEQFF

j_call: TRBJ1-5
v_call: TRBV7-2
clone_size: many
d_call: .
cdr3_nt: TGTGCCAGCAGCTTAGGCATTAATCAGCCCCAGCATTTT
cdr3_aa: CASSLGINQPQHF

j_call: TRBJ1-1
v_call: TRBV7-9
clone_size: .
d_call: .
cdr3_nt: TGTGCCAGCAGCTTAGGACGAGCCGCACCAAGGAACACTGAAGCTTTCTTT
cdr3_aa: CASSLGRAAPRNTEAFF

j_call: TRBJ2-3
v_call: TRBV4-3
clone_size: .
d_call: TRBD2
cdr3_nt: TGCGCCAGCAGCCAGGCTAGCGGAGCGGGGACAGATACGCAGTATTTT
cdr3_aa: CASSQASGAGTDTQYF

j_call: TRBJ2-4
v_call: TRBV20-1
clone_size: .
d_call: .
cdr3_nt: TGCAGACCGAAAGGGGCAACCAAAAACATTCAGTACTTC
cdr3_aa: CRPKGATKNIQYF

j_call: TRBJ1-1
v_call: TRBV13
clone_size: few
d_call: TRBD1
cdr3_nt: TGTGCCAGCGTGAGGGACAGGGTAATACCGGACACTGAAGCTTTCTTT
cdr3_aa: CASVRDRVIPDTEAFF

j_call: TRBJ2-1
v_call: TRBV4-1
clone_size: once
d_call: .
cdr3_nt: TGCGCCAGCAGCCTCCCGGCAGGCTCGCCCTACAATGAGCAGTTCTTC
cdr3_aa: CASSLPAGSPYNEQFF

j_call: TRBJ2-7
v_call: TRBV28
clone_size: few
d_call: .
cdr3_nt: TGTGCCAGCAGAAAGGCCCACCTCTCCTACGAGCAGTACTTC
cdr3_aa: CASRKAHLSYEQYF

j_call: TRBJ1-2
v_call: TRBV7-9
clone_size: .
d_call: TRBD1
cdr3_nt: TGTGCCAGCAGCTTCAGACAGGGCGGCTATGGCTACACCTTC
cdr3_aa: CASSFRQGGYGYTF

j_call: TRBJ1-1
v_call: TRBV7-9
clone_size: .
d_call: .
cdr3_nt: TGTGCCAGCAGCCGGGACCGGAGTGAAGCTTTCTTT
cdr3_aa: CASSRDRSEAFF